This T cell receptor (beta chain) was captured by sequencing in a study of cytomegalovirus exposure and HLA in healthy donors. Study results and caveats: TCR beta chains numbering under 200 were designated cytomegalovirus-associated. Subsequent analysis showed first-cohort TCR clusters tending to co-occur in approximately 120 validation repertoires. Most sequenced TCRs were rare (though some public TCRs occurred in many donors).

The table lists this clone with a count of one. The antigen is undetermined. The CDR3 contains 16 residues. Trimming removed 5 bases from V and 7 bases from J; junction bases left unmatched: 17. CDR1 and CDR2 from the germline V gene are KGHSH and LQKENI. Profiling relied on immunoSEQ multiplex PCR, and the TCRdb table lists in-frame clones only, not all of them. The table has some 150,000 clones, 90% seen once. The TCR was taken from a woman in her twenties or thirties in good health and CMV-seropositive. V usage is TRBV18 and J usage is TRBJ2-7, with TRBD1 identical over 7 bases. Sample: PBMCs. Written as DNA, the CDR3 is TGTGCCAGCTCAAAGGCCGACGGGACAGCCTTGGGGGAGCAGTACTTC. Residues: CASSKADGTALGEQYF.